This TCR beta chain is from a study of glioma-infiltrating T cells after dendritic cell vaccination. Study information: Dendritic cells derived from monocytes and pulsed with autologous tumor lysate formed the vaccine. At biweekly intervals, patients got three intradermal dendritic cell vaccine injections.

TCRB CDR3 was amplified from 2 ug genomic DNA or less. Method: immunoSEQ multiplex PCR; TCRdb's copy keeps in-frame clones and lacks some. The data hold approximately 110,000 clones, with around 90% observed a single time. The CDR3 has 14 residues. Germline values: CDR1 MGHRA, CDR2 YSYEKL. Trimming stripped 3 bases from V and 3 bases from J, with 8 bases between. As to time point: after dendritic cell vaccination, including at tumor progression/relapse. Before vaccination, two weeks after the third vaccination, and at progression, PBMC were collected. The source of this sequence is a human donor with glioblastoma. Sequencing was performed on blood, taken after dendritic cell vaccination. The J gene is TRBJ2-2, the V gene TRBV4-1, with D uncertain. This CDR3 reads CASSQPAYTGELFF. Here the CDR3 DNA reads TGCGCCAGCAGCCAGCCTGCGTACACCGGGGAGCTGTTTTTT.